The 19 T cell receptor beta chains below were found in one sample sequenced in a study of identical twins' blood T cells. One entry per CDR3 protein, called by TCRdb with MiXCR from the 5' RACE reads. The sample records 350,000 to 400,000 distinct CDR3 sequences, roughly 31% being singletons. Sequenced material: PBMCs. The receptors were gathered from a woman aged 18 to 49 in good health.

This clonotype was counted between two and nine times. This sequence joins TRBV20-1 and TRBJ2-2; no clear D gene. Per germline, CDR1 DFQATT and CDR2 SNEGSKA (reference sequence). V was pared by 1 base and J by 3 bases, with 15 bases between. There are 16 residues in the CDR3. CDR3 sequence: CSARVGSPRDTGELFF. The CDR3 nucleotides read TGCAGTGCTAGAGTTGGGTCACCGCGAGACACCGGGGAGCTGTTTTTT.

The chain uses TRBV29-1 and TRBJ2-3; D not resolved. The germline CDR1 and CDR2 sequences are SQVTM and ANQGSEA. The CDR3 has 16 residues. V shed 3 bases and J shed 2 bases, with 18 bases lying between them. The CDR3 DNA reads as TGCAGCGTTGATCGTTTGGAAGCTGGCGACACAGATACGCAGTATTTT. The encoded protein is CSVDRLEAGDTDTQYF.

The chain links TRBV6-6 to TRBJ1-3; the D is unclear. This CDR3 spans 14 amino acids. V was pared by 0 bases and J by 10 bases, with 13 bases between. Per the germline V gene, CDR1 is MNHNY and CDR2 is SVGAGI (reference sequence). This chain's CDR3 is CASSYSSGTATIYF. The CDR3 bases are TGTGCCAGCAGTTACTCGAGTGGAACAGCTACCATATATTTT.

The V and J genes are TRBV6-1 and TRBJ1-1; TRBD1 might be the D (5 bases). The CDR3 has 12 residues. Trimming stripped 10 bases from V and 1 base from J, with 10 bases between. CDR1 and CDR2 from the germline V gene are MNHNS and SASEGT. Here the CDR3 DNA reads TGTGCCATCCGGGACTCGAACACTGAAGCTTTCTTT. It yields the protein CAIRDSNTEAFF.

The chain links TRBV7-8 to TRBJ2-1, with 11 bases aligning to TRBD2. V lost 0 bases and J lost 9; bases outside the gene matches: 1. Germline CDR1 and CDR2: SGHVS and FQNEAQ. The CDR3 is made up of 14 amino acids. The CDR3 coding sequence is TGTGCCAGCAGCTTAGCCGGGACTAGCGGTGAGCAGTTCTTC. Amino acid sequence: CASSLAGTSGEQFF.

This clonotype appeared a few times. The chain joins TRBV6-2 or TRBV6-3 to TRBJ2-3; the match to TRBD2 covers 8 bases. CDR3 length: 15 residues. CDR1 is MNHEY and CDR2 is SVGEGT in the germline V gene. V was clipped by 6 bases and J by 2 bases; unmatched bases: 7. The CDR3 DNA is TGTGCCAGCAGACCAGCGGGAGATTACACAGATACGCAGTATTTT. Translated: CASRPAGDYTDTQYF.

This clonotype was detected only a few times. The genes are TRBV20-1 and TRBJ2-3; maybe TRBD2 (6 bases). CDR1 is DFQATT, CDR2 SNEGSKA, per germline (reference sequence). The CDR3 is made up of 17 amino acids. The CDR3 reads CSVGRLASADGWDTQYF. CDR3 sequence (DNA): TGCAGCGTGGGGAGGCTCGCGAGTGCCGATGGATGGGATACGCAGTATTTT.

The chain uses TRBV20-1 and TRBJ1-2; D not certain. This CDR3 is built from 13 residues. In germline, CDR1 is DFQATT, CDR2 SNEGSKA (reference sequence). Deletions cut 3 bases from V and 3 bases from J, with 11 bases between. CDR3 residues: CSASLPGYYGYTF. The CDR3 region has the DNA TGCAGTGCTAGCCTGCCCGGCTACTATGGCTACACCTTC.

This chain joins TRBV10-2 and TRBJ2-7, with 9 bases lining up with TRBD2. This CDR3 region has 15 residues. CDR1 and CDR2 from the germline V gene are WSHSY and SAAADI. V shed 2 bases and J 1 base; nucleotides not matched to a gene: 3. CDR3 bases: TGCGCCAGCAGTGAGGGACTAGCGTCATCCTACGAGCAGTACTTC. The encoded protein is CASSEGLASSYEQYF.

This chain joins TRBV20-1 and TRBJ2-2, with D possibly TRBD2 on 6 matching bases. This CDR3 region has 16 residues. Germline V gives CDR1 DFQATT, CDR2 SNEGSKA (reference sequence). Trimming shortened V by 3 bases and J by 2 bases, and 16 bases separated the two germline ends. CDR3 region: CSASPRGGENTGELFF. The CDR3 DNA follows: TGCAGTGCTAGTCCACGGGGCGGGGAAAACACCGGGGAGCTGTTTTTT.

This clonotype was counted between two and nine times. V and J are TRBV7-9 and TRBJ2-5; 7 bases fit TRBD1. CDR1 and CDR2 (germline): SEHNR, FQNEAQ (reference sequence). CDR3 length equals 13 residues. The trim removed 5 bases at V and 5 bases at J, leaving 5 bases unmatched. This CDR3 reads CASSLLQGETQYF. DNA for the CDR3: TGTGCCAGCAGCCTTTTACAGGGGGAGACCCAGTACTTC.

The chain joins TRBV20-1 to TRBJ1-4, with TRBD1 matching over 7 bases. The germline V gene encodes CDR1 DFQATT and CDR2 SNEGSKA (reference sequence). J lost 4 bases, V lost 8 bases, and 7 bases had no gene match. The CDR3 is 13 amino acids. The CDR3 nucleotides read TGCAGTACCAGACAGGGTTTTAATGAAAAACTGTTTTTT. Encoded protein: CSTRQGFNEKLFF.

This chain connects TRBV20-1 to TRBJ2-1; a weak D match, TRBD1 (6 bases). This CDR3 has 13 amino acids. V was trimmed by 4 bases and J by 9 bases, leaving 16 bases between them. CDR1 is DFQATT and CDR2 is SNEGSKA in the germline V gene (reference sequence). The chain's CDR3 is CSATGGGLSEQFF. CDR3 nucleotide sequence: TGCAGTGCTACTGGGGGCGGCCTATCTGAGCAGTTCTTC.

The chain links TRBV18 to TRBJ1-4; D call uncertain. Germline V lookup: CDR1 KGHSH, CDR2 LQKENI. There are 13 residues in the CDR3. V was pared by 5 bases and J by 8 bases, with 12 bases between. The CDR3 is CASSNSRREKLFF. CDR3 nucleotide sequence: TGTGCCAGCTCAAACTCCAGACGGGAAAAACTGTTTTTT.

This clonotype was seen a few times. The chain links TRBV2 to TRBJ2-7; D tentatively fits TRBD1 or TRBD2 (6 bases each). The CDR3 consists of 13 residues. Trimming took 9 bases from V and 4 from J, leaving 16 bases between them. Germline V gene sequence: CDR1 SNHLY, CDR2 FYNNEI. As DNA, the CDR3 is TGTGCCAGTCGCCTGGAGGGGGGTTACGAGCAGTACTTC. It encodes CASRLEGGYEQYF.

In its sample, this clonotype was seen a few times. This chain links TRBV20-1 with TRBJ1-2; 8 bases agree with TRBD1. CDR1 is DFQATT and CDR2 is SNEGSKA in the germline V gene (reference sequence). The CDR3 consists of 15 residues. Trimming removed 4 bases from V and 6 bases from J; junction bases left unmatched: 13. CDR3 DNA: TGCAGTGCTAAAGACCCTGGACAGGGCCGTAATGGCTACACCTTC. Translation gives CSAKDPGQGRNGYTF.

The J gene is TRBJ1-1, the V gene TRBV4-3; unclear D gene. V was clipped by 0 bases and J by 5 bases, with 10 bases between them. The V gene's germline CDR1 is LGHNA and CDR2 YSLEER. The CDR3 consists of 14 residues. The DNA for the CDR3 is TGCGCCAGCAGCCAAGATCTGGCACTTACTGAAGCTTTCTTT. Its protein product is CASSQDLALTEAFF.

The gene calls are TRBV11-2 and TRBJ2-5; the match to TRBD2 covers 13 bases. The CDR3 totals 15 residues. Per the germline V gene, CDR1 is SGHAT and CDR2 is FQNNGV. The V and J ends lost 6 bases and 4 bases, in that order; junction bases with no gene match: 5. CDR3 protein: CASRTGTSGVETQYF. For the CDR3, the DNA is TGTGCCAGCAGGACCGGGACTAGCGGGGTAGAGACCCAGTACTTC.

This clonotype was seen a few times. The rearrangement joins TRBV14 to TRBJ2-1; TRBD1 matches 7 bases. This CDR3 is 15 amino acids long. Looked up from germline, CDR1 is SGHDN and CDR2 is FVKESK. The V gene end was trimmed by 4 bases and the J gene end by 2 bases; junction bases not matched to a gene: 5. CDR3 loop: CASSLVQGPYNEQFF. The CDR3 bases are TGTGCCAGCAGCCTAGTACAGGGGCCCTACAATGAGCAGTTCTTC. Drawing the rest from reference TRBV14 and TRBJ2-1, the complete variable domain is EAGVTQFPSHSVIEKGQTVTLRCDPISGHDNLYWYRRVMGKEIKFLLHFVKESKQDESGMPNNRFLAERTGGTYSTLKVQPAELEDSGVYFCASSLVQGPYNEQFFGPGTRLTVL.